This T cell receptor (beta chain) is from a study of PD-1 blockade in classical Hodgkin lymphoma. V trimming: 3 bases; J trimming: 0 bases; junction bases outside the gene matches: 4. The CDR3 has 14 residues. Germline V gives CDR1 SQVTM, CDR2 ANQGSEA. The time point denotes: newly diagnosed, previously untreated cHL patient sample. By magnetic negative selection, CD8+ T cells were isolated from the thawed PBMCs. Profiling relied on immunoSEQ multiplex PCR, and the TCRdb table lists in-frame clones only, not all of them. The data contain approximately 9,000 clones, 85% to 90% of them singletons. This clone has just one count.

The sequence was obtained from a human donor with classical Hodgkin lymphoma. Sequencing input: CD8+ T cells from blood. V and J are TRBV29-1 and TRBJ2-5; TRBD2 aligns across 7 bases. The CDR3 nucleotides read TGCAGCGTTGACGGGCGGGGGTACCAAGAGACCCAGTACTTC. The encoded protein is CSVDGRGYQETQYF.